This entry lists 19 T cell receptor beta chains sequenced from one sample in a study of Ad26.COV2.S vaccination and SARS-CoV-2 variants. The protocol was immunoSEQ multiplex PCR, while the TCRdb copy is restricted to in-frame clones and leaves out a portion. The table lists 350,000 to 600,000 clones, roughly nine tenths of them singletons, with 1.7% in the top ten. The treatment here: some 20 received Ad26.COV2.S at low or high dose, single or two shots; about 5 received placebo; per-sample allocation not given. Repertoires come from day 63 after the first vaccine or placebo injection. This specimen was peripheral blood, taken in a trial of Ad26.COV2.S vaccine versus placebo. The receptors stem from a person aged 18-65 years who received the Ad26.COV2.S COVID-19 vaccine or a placebo.

CDR3 in amino acids: CSVGLGQGEKLFF. The CDR3 nucleotides read TGCAGCGTTGGCTTGGGACAGGGTGAAAAACTGTTTTTT. The chain employs TRBV29-1 and TRBJ1-4; 9 bases map to TRBD1. With V trimmed by 4 bases and J by 7 bases, 4 bases remained unmatched. The CDR3 covers 13 residues. CDR1 SQVTM and CDR2 ANQGSEA come from the germline V gene.

The chain combines TRBV7-9 with TRBJ2-1; D not resolved. This CDR3 region has 14 residues. Trimming left V 1 base short and J 7 bases short, with 11 bases between. Germline CDR1 reads SEHNR; CDR2 reads FQNEAQ (reference sequence). The CDR3, as DNA: TGTGCCAGCAGCTTAGTCCGGGCTGGAAATGAGCAGTTCTTC. It translates to CASSLVRAGNEQFF.

The chain links TRBV5-1 to TRBJ1-2, with D uncertain. The CDR3 sequence is 12 residues long. The V end was cut by 0 bases, the J end by 4 bases, with 4 bases between. Germline CDR1 and CDR2: SGHRS and YFSETQ. As DNA, the CDR3 is TGCGCCAGCAGCTTGGGCGTCTATGGCTACACCTTC. Translating gives CASSLGVYGYTF.

The V call is TRBV11-2, the J call TRBJ2-1; D may be TRBD1 or TRBD2 (6 bases each). Trimming took off 11 bases at V and 5 bases at J, with 16 bases between the two ends. CDR1 is SGHAT and CDR2 is FQNNGV in the germline V gene. This CDR3 has 13 residues. The CDR3 sequence is CALGHREDNEQFF. Here the CDR3 DNA reads TGTGCCCTAGGCCACAGGGAGGACAATGAGCAGTTCTTC.

The chain recombines TRBV3-1 (or the pseudogene TRBV3-2) with TRBJ2-1; TRBD2 aligns across 12 bases. Germline loops: CDR1 LGHDT, CDR2 YNNKEL (reference sequence). The CDR3 runs 14 residues. Trimming took 4 bases from V and 10 from J; bases not matched to a gene: 5. The CDR3: CASSRLAGAQEQFF. DNA of the CDR3: TGTGCCAGCAGCCGACTAGCGGGGGCCCAGGAGCAGTTCTTC.

V is TRBV24-1 and J is TRBJ2-1; a weak D match, TRBD1 (6 bases). The CDR3 consists of 14 residues. The germline V gene encodes CDR1 KGHDR and CDR2 SFDVKD. The V gene lost 7 bases and the J gene lost 9 bases, with 18 bases spanning the gap. The CDR3 coding sequence is TGTGCCACCAGAGGTACGCAGGGGAAGGGTGAGCAGTTCTTC. This encodes CATRGTQGKGEQFF.

The rearrangement joins TRBV7-6 to TRBJ1-3; tentatively, D is TRBD1 (5 bases). V lost 6 bases, J lost 0 bases, and 15 bases lay in between. The CDR3 totals 16 residues. CDR1 SGHVS and CDR2 FNYEAQ come from the germline V gene. The CDR3 protein is CASSSYPRGSGNTIYF. The CDR3 DNA follows: TGTGCCAGCAGTTCATATCCGAGGGGCTCTGGAAACACCATATATTTT.

The gene calls are TRBV6-1 and TRBJ2-7, with 7 bases matching TRBD2. The germline V gene encodes CDR1 MNHNS and CDR2 SASEGT. With V trimmed by 0 bases and J by 6 bases, 14 bases remained unmatched. CDR3 length: 17 amino acids. CDR3 residues: CASSEAVGGSYDSEQYF. DNA for the CDR3: TGTGCCAGCAGTGAAGCGGTAGGCGGGAGCTACGACTCCGAGCAGTACTTC.

The table lists this clone with a count of one. The CDR3 DNA reads as TGTGCCAGCAGCCCCGCCTACGAGCAGTACTTC. Translated, it gives CASSPAYEQYF. V and J are TRBV11-2 and TRBJ2-7; D is undetermined. CDR1 is SGHAT and CDR2 is FQNNGV in the germline V gene. V was trimmed by 5 bases and J by 2 bases, leaving 4 bases between them. This CDR3 has 11 amino acids.

This chain uses TRBV18 with TRBJ1-2; tentative D call: TRBD1 (6 bases). V lost 0 bases and J 7 bases, leaving 12 bases between the germline ends. The germline V gene encodes CDR1 KGHSH and CDR2 LQKENI. The CDR3 runs 14 residues. CDR3 region: CASSPPSQGGGYTF. The CDR3 DNA reads TGTGCCAGCTCACCACCCTCACAGGGTGGTGGCTACACCTTC.

This clone was detected only a few times. The chain recombines TRBV3-1 (or the pseudogene TRBV3-2) with TRBJ2-1; TRBD2 is a possible D gene (6 bases). V lost 1 base to trimming and J lost 4 bases, with 11 bases between them. The germline V gene encodes CDR1 LGHDT and CDR2 YNNKEL (reference sequence). The CDR3 spans 15 residues. Written as DNA, the CDR3 is TGTGCCAGCAGCCAAGTACTAGCAGAGTACAATGAGCAGTTCTTC. Amino acids: CASSQVLAEYNEQFF.

This clone was detected only a few times. The chain is built from TRBV28 and TRBJ2-7, with 7 bases lining up with TRBD2. The germline V gene encodes CDR1 MDHEN and CDR2 SYDVKM. The CDR3 runs to 13 residues. After removal of 6 bases from V and 0 bases from J, the junction contained 2 bases not matched to a gene. The DNA of the CDR3 is TGTGCCAGCAGGGGGACTACCTCCTACGAGCAGTACTTC. It specifies CASRGTTSYEQYF.

The chain carries TRBV2 and TRBJ2-2; either TRBD1 or TRBD2 may fit D (5 bases each). This CDR3 is built from 13 residues. Germline V CDR1 and CDR2: SNHLY, FYNNEI. Trimming left V 7 bases short and J 7 bases short, with 13 bases between. The CDR3 here is CASTLGVGGELFF. CDR3 nucleotide sequence: TGTGCCAGCACCCTGGGGGTCGGCGGGGAGCTGTTTTTT. Combining the CDR3 with reference TRBV2 and TRBJ2-2 gives the whole variable domain EPEVTQTPSHQVTQMGQEVILRCVPISNHLYFYWYRQILGQKVEFLVSFYNNEISEKSEIFDDQFSVERPDGSNFTLKIRSTKLEDSAMYFCASTLGVGGELFFGEGSRLTVL.

The J gene is TRBJ1-3, the V gene TRBV19; TRBD1 might be the D (6 bases). The germline CDR1 and CDR2 sequences are LNHDA and SQIVND (reference sequence). The ends were cut back, 6 bases at V and 0 bases at J, with 15 bases in the middle. The CDR3 runs to 16 residues. CDR3 sequence (DNA): TGTGCCAGTAGCTCACAGGGCCTAGGCTCTGGAAACACCATATATTTT. Its protein is CASSSQGLGSGNTIYF.

This chain joins TRBV27 and TRBJ2-2, with no clear D. Looked up from germline, CDR1 is MNHEY and CDR2 is SMNVEV (reference sequence). CDR3 size: 14 residues. V lost 5 bases, J lost 4 bases, and 11 bases lay in between. For the CDR3, the DNA is TGTGCCAGCAGTCCCCGGCGGTCCACCGGGGAGCTGTTTTTT. Encoded protein: CASSPRRSTGELFF.

This chain joins TRBV6-5 and TRBJ1-6; 9 bases align to TRBD1. V shed 5 bases and J 13 bases; nucleotides not matched to a gene: 9. This CDR3 has 14 residues. Germline loops: CDR1 MNHEY, CDR2 SVGAGI. CDR3 nucleotide sequence: TGTGCCAGCAGTCCAGGGACAGGGCGTTCGCCCCTCCACTTT. Its translation: CASSPGTGRSPLHF.

The chain links TRBV18 to TRBJ1-2, with D hard to call. Germline CDR1 is KGHSH and CDR2 is LQKENI. V gave up 3 bases and J gave up 1 base, with 9 bases separating them. This CDR3 is built from 14 residues. The DNA for the CDR3 is TGTGCCAGCTCACCCCAGGACCTTAACTATGGCTACACCTTC. It is translated as CASSPQDLNYGYTF.

The chain links TRBV10-3 to TRBJ2-3; 8 bases fit TRBD1. Trimming at V came to 10 bases and at J to 3 bases, leaving 18 bases not matched to a gene. There are 17 residues in the CDR3. Looked up from germline, CDR1 is ENHRY and CDR2 is SYGVKD. The CDR3 nucleotides read TGTGCCACGAGCAACAGGGGGTCTTACGGGGGAACAGATACGCAGTATTTT. It translates to CATSNRGSYGGTDTQYF.

The CDR3 reads CASSRDNQETQYF. The CDR3 nucleotides are TGTGCCAGCAGCCGGGACAACCAAGAGACCCAGTACTTC. The rearrangement joins TRBV11-2 to TRBJ2-5, with D maybe TRBD1 (6 bases). Looked up from germline, CDR1 is SGHAT and CDR2 is FQNNGV. The CDR3 is 13 residues long. V gave up 5 bases and J gave up 0 bases, with 7 bases separating them.